This T cell receptor beta chain originates from a study of cytomegalovirus exposure and HLA in healthy donors. General study results and limits: Association with HLA alleles at 0.05 false discovery rate was found for 15,000 to 20,000 TCR beta sequences in a later analysis. For cytomegalovirus status, the classifier reportedly gave diagnoses with high specificity and sensitivity. For most TCR beta V segments, an earlier analysis put the productive rate at about 87% or about 30% of the time. An analysis was carried out at a later point. It showed that HLA-associated TCR beta chains were more clonally expanded than equally common non-associated chains.

Looked up from germline, CDR1 is KGHSH and CDR2 is LQKENI. The CDR3 totals 13 residues. V trimming: 3 bases; J trimming: 2 bases; junction bases outside the gene matches: 0. For this clone: Its matching antigen is unknown.

PCR was performed using 60 Vbeta and 13 Jbeta primers. Generated by immunoSEQ multiplex PCR, the TCRdb table keeps only in-frame clones and is missing some. The table lists roughly 140,000 clones, around 77% of them singletons. The receptor was isolated from a woman in her fifties or sixties in good health and CMV-seronegative. The gene calls are TRBV18 and TRBJ2-5, with 7 bases that match TRBD1. The material sequenced was PBMCs. CDR3 protein: CASSPGQQETQYF. The CDR3 nucleotides are TGTGCCAGCTCACCGGGACAGCAAGAGACCCAGTACTTC.